The T cell receptor (beta chain) described here comes from a study of T cell responses to AZD1222 COVID-19 vaccine. Method: immunoSEQ multiplex PCR; TCRdb's copy keeps in-frame clones and lacks some. In the table there are roughly 110,000 clones, roughly nine tenths of which are singletons. Sample: peripheral blood, taken on day 0 of AZD1222 vaccination. The clonotype originates from an adult in good health.

The CDR3 DNA follows: TGTGCCAGCAGCTGGGACGAACACTATGGCTACACCTTC. Protein: CASSWDEHYGYTF. This chain connects TRBV7-6 to TRBJ1-2, with D maybe TRBD1 (5 bases). The germline V gene has CDR1 SGHVS and CDR2 FNYEAQ. The CDR3 runs to 13 residues. V lost 4 bases, J lost 3 bases, and 9 bases lay in between.